The clone carrying this T cell receptor beta chain was observed at least ten times. The data originate from a study of human T cells and chemical hapten exposure. Study context: Mostly female patients had alopecia areata, totalis or universalis.

Trimming removed 3 bases at V and 7 bases at J, with 10 bases between. The CDR3 is made up of 12 amino acids. Germline V gene sequence: CDR1 SQVTM, CDR2 ANQGSEA. Time point in this sample: pre-sensitization, week 0. The treatment: therapeutic diphenylcyclopropenone sensitization with weekly scalp DPC. TCRdb reprocessed the RACE reads via MiXCR and lists one record per CDR3 protein. Of 240,000 or so distinct CDR3 sequences in the sample, 8.6% were seen once. This chain joins TRBV29-1 and TRBJ2-1; D not resolved. The material was whole blood, obtained in connection with sensitization to the hapten diphenylcyclopropenone (DPC). The TCR comes from a woman aged 40 to 50 with alopecia areata. Some clones in this sample may be carry-over from other donors' samples. The CDR3 bases are TGCAGCGTTGATAGTAGTGGGAATGAGCAGTTCTTC. Its translation is CSVDSSGNEQFF.